A single sample gave rise to the 25 T cell receptor beta chains below, sequenced in a study of neoadjuvant anti-PD-1 for oral cavity cancer. Clones were read by immunoSEQ multiplex PCR, and TCRdb kept only the in-frame ones, dropping some. The sample has around 67,000 clones; approximately 87% are singletons. Time point reported: after neoadjuvant nivolumab, at surgical resection. This specimen was PBMCs, taken after nivolumab (anti-PD-1) treatment. The receptors shown here come from a person aged 35-79 years with oral cavity squamous cell carcinoma.

The V and J genes are TRBV11-2 and TRBJ2-5, with TRBD1 matching 7 bases. Germline values: CDR1 SGHAT, CDR2 FQNNGV. Trimming cost V 5 bases and J 1 base; bases outside gene matches: 4. There are 14 residues in the CDR3. The CDR3 DNA sequence: TGTGCCAGCAGCACCTACAGGGGCCAAGAGACCCAGTACTTC. Translating gives CASSTYRGQETQYF.

V is TRBV30 and J is TRBJ2-2; D not resolved. This CDR3 is 12 amino acids long. The germline V and J ends were trimmed by 8 bases and 7 bases, with 14 bases remaining between them. The V gene's germline CDR1 is GTSNPN and CDR2 SVGIG (reference sequence). CDR3 bases: TGTGCCGGGATAGGGCTGGGCGGGGAGCTGTTTTTT. Encoded protein: CAGIGLGGELFF.

The rearrangement joins TRBV6-5 to TRBJ1-3; possibly TRBD1 for D (6 bases). This CDR3 contains 14 residues. Germline CDR1 and CDR2: MNHEY and SVGAGI. The V and J ends lost 7 bases and 3 bases respectively, with 13 bases between them. The CDR3 DNA reads TGTGCCAGCACCGAACAGGGTGGTGGAAACACCATATATTTT. Its protein product is CASTEQGGGNTIYF.

The rearrangement joins TRBV5-5 to TRBJ2-7; weak D call: TRBD1 (5 bases). Germline lookup yields CDR1 SGHKS and CDR2 YYEKEE (reference sequence). Trimming stripped 4 bases from V and 1 base from J, with 15 bases between. CDR3 length: 15 residues. CDR3: CASSHTKTASYEQYF. The CDR3 nucleotides are TGTGCCAGCAGCCATACTAAGACAGCTTCCTACGAGCAGTACTTC.

This clone was picked up a small number of times. V is TRBV7-9 and J is TRBJ2-5; the D gene is possibly TRBD1 (6 bases). Germline V lookup: CDR1 SEHNR, CDR2 FQNEAQ (reference sequence). V was pared by 4 bases and J by 0 bases, with 12 bases between. CDR3 length: 15 amino acids. In DNA, the CDR3 is TGTGCCAGCAGCTGGACAGCGTGGTACCAAGAGACCCAGTACTTC. It yields the protein CASSWTAWYQETQYF. The variable domain in full, completed from reference TRBV7-9 and TRBJ2-5, reads DTGVSQNPRHKITKRGQNVTFRCDPISEHNRLYWYRQTLGQGPEFLTYFQNEAQLEKSRLLSDRFSAERPKGSFSTLEIQRTEQGDSAMYLCASSWTAWYQETQYFGPGTRLLVL.

The J gene is TRBJ2-5, the V gene TRBV5-4; tentative D call: TRBD1 (6 bases). Per germline, CDR1 SGHNT and CDR2 YYREEE (reference sequence). V was pared by 4 bases and J by 1 base, with 14 bases between. This CDR3 contains 15 residues. In DNA, the CDR3 is TGTGCCAGCAGCCCGGAATGGACAGTCCAAGAGACCCAGTACTTC. The encoded protein is CASSPEWTVQETQYF.

V and J are TRBV4-1 and TRBJ1-5, with no clear D. The CDR3 runs to 14 residues. Trimming shortened V by 6 bases and J by 2 bases, and 11 bases separated the two germline ends. Germline V gives CDR1 MGHRA, CDR2 YSYEKL. CDR3 bases: TGCGCCAGCAGGTCGCTTTACGGCAATCAGCCCCAGCATTTT. Translated: CASRSLYGNQPQHF.

This clone was seen just once. The rearrangement joins TRBV25-1 to TRBJ2-2, with D unresolved. The germline gives CDR1 MGHDK, CDR2 SYGVNS. V lost 3 bases, J lost 4 bases, and 12 bases lay in between. The CDR3 is 15 amino acids. In DNA, the CDR3 is TGTGCCAGCAGTGACCTGAAAAGGCCCACCGGGGAGCTGTTTTTT. Its translation is CASSDLKRPTGELFF.

The V and J genes are TRBV5-1 and TRBJ1-1; D uncertain. Germline V lookup: CDR1 SGHRS, CDR2 YFSETQ. CDR3 length: 13 amino acids. V shed 7 bases and J shed 4 bases, with 14 bases lying between them. As DNA, the CDR3 is TGCGCCAGCGGAGGCGGAGGTTCCACTGAAGCTTTCTTT. This codes for CASGGGGSTEAFF.

V gene TRBV5-1 combines with J gene TRBJ2-7; D gene ambiguous. The ends were cut back, 0 bases at V and 4 bases at J, with 14 bases in the middle. The CDR3 has 15 amino acids. Germline-derived CDR1 and CDR2 are SGHRS and YFSETQ. Here the CDR3 reads CASSLAVDMTYEQYF. CDR3 bases: TGCGCCAGCAGCTTGGCCGTAGACATGACTTACGAGCAGTACTTC.

V usage is TRBV29-1 and J usage is TRBJ1-2, with TRBD1 matching 12 bases. V gave up 1 base and J gave up 7 bases; unmatched junction bases: 7. CDR1 and CDR2 from the germline V gene are SQVTM and ANQGSEA. CDR3 length: 15 residues. In DNA, the CDR3 is TGCAGCGTTGAAGTCCCGGGACAGGGGGCAGGTGGCTACACCTTC. Amino acid sequence: CSVEVPGQGAGGYTF. The full variable domain, rest sourced from reference TRBV29-1 and TRBJ1-2, is SAVISQKPSRDICQRGTSLTIQCQVDSQVTMMFWYRQQPGQSLTLIATANQGSEATYESGFVIDKFPISRPNLTFSTLTVSNMSPEDSSIYLCSVEVPGQGAGGYTFGSGTRLTVV.

V is TRBV11-2 and J is TRBJ2-7; the D gene is possibly TRBD1 (6 bases). V dropped 2 bases and J dropped 6 bases, with 14 bases sitting between them. The CDR3 sequence is 14 residues long. Germline-derived CDR1 and CDR2 are SGHAT and FQNNGV. Written as DNA, the CDR3 is TGTGCCAGCAGCTTACCCCCTCAGGGGTCCGAGCAGTACTTC. Its protein product is CASSLPPQGSEQYF.

CDR3 in amino acids: CASSSRVSPVNYEQYF. As DNA, the CDR3 is TGTGCCAGCAGCTCCAGGGTTTCCCCAGTCAATTACGAGCAGTACTTC. This chain connects TRBV7-9 to TRBJ2-7; TRBD1 might be the D (5 bases). Germline values: CDR1 SEHNR, CDR2 FQNEAQ (reference sequence). Trimming removed 4 bases at V and 4 bases at J, with 20 bases between. The CDR3 runs 16 residues.

The chain employs TRBV20-1 and TRBJ1-1, with no clear D. The CDR3 runs to 11 residues. The ends were cut back, 5 bases at V and 4 bases at J, with 8 bases in the middle. CDR1 is DFQATT and CDR2 is SNEGSKA in the germline V gene (reference sequence). The CDR3 here is CSAGFLTEAFF. The CDR3 coding sequence is TGCAGTGCTGGTTTTCTCACTGAAGCTTTCTTT.

This clone has more than one count but fewer than ten. The chain combines TRBV6-6 with TRBJ2-3, with D unclear. Germline CDR1 reads MNHNY; CDR2 reads SVGAGI (reference sequence). The CDR3 length is 12 residues. Trimming left V 2 bases short and J 5 bases short, with 5 bases between. CDR3 in DNA: TGTGCCAGCAGTTACGGAAGAGATACGCAGTATTTT. This sequence encodes CASSYGRDTQYF.

There are a few counts of this clone. The chain couples TRBV28 to TRBJ2-7; a possible D gene is TRBD2 (6 bases). Trimming shortened V by 5 bases and J by 1 base, and 15 bases separated the two germline ends. Germline CDR1 reads MDHEN; CDR2 reads SYDVKM. CDR3 length: 15 residues. DNA of the CDR3: TGTGCCAGCAGTCCTGGTCATGGGGGGTCCTACGAGCAGTACTTC. This translates into CASSPGHGGSYEQYF.

The chain links TRBV11-2 to TRBJ1-1, with D possibly being TRBD1 (6 bases). Germline V gene lookup returns CDR1 SGHAT and CDR2 FQNNGV. This CDR3 has 14 residues. V was trimmed by 5 bases and J by 5 bases, leaving 15 bases between them. CDR3 bases: TGTGCCAGCAGCCTCACAGGGAGAGGGACTGAAGCTTTCTTT. Protein product: CASSLTGRGTEAFF.

The CDR3 sequence: CASRRGDGFYEQFF. CDR3 bases: TGTGCCAGCAGACGGGGGGATGGCTTCTATGAGCAGTTCTTC. The chain links TRBV28 to TRBJ2-1; 7 nucleotides align to TRBD2. The CDR3 contains 14 residues. Per the germline V gene, CDR1 is MDHEN and CDR2 is SYDVKM. Trimming took 6 bases from V and 8 from J; bases not matched to a gene: 10.

The chain carries TRBV7-9 and TRBJ2-7; D is ambiguous. The CDR3 has 17 amino acids. Trimming left V 0 bases short and J 0 bases short, with 15 bases between. From germline, CDR1 is SEHNR and CDR2 FQNEAQ (reference sequence). The DNA for the CDR3 is TGTGCCAGCAGCTTAGCGGGGTTAGGGATCGTCTCCTACGAGCAGTACTTC. It specifies CASSLAGLGIVSYEQYF.

This clone has a handful of counts. The rearrangement links TRBV7-9 to TRBJ2-7; unclear D gene. The germline V gene encodes CDR1 SEHNR and CDR2 FQNEAQ (reference sequence). Trimming removed 5 bases from V and 2 bases from J, with 7 bases in between. The CDR3 has 12 residues. DNA for the CDR3: TGTGCCAGCAGCGCGTCCACCTACGAGCAGTACTTC. Protein: CASSASTYEQYF.

This clone was observed once. This chain connects TRBV5-4 to TRBJ1-2; D uncertain. There are 16 residues in the CDR3. Germline V CDR1 and CDR2: SGHNT, YYREEE (reference sequence). Trimming took 4 bases from V and 5 from J, leaving 21 bases between them. The CDR3 nucleotides read TGTGCCAGCAGCCTAGAGTCACGCCGCTTCGGTTATGGCTACACCTTC. Amino acids: CASSLESRRFGYGYTF.

The genes are TRBV7-6 and TRBJ2-1; 7 nucleotides agree with TRBD2. Germline assignment: CDR1 SGHVS and CDR2 FNYEAQ. J was trimmed by 0 bases and V by 5 bases; bases with no gene match: 7. CDR3 length equals 16 residues. In nucleotides, the CDR3 is TGTGCCAGCAGCCTACTTATAGCGGGCTCCTACAATGAGCAGTTCTTC. The encoded protein is CASSLLIAGSYNEQFF.

The CDR3 region has the DNA TGTGCCAGCAGTAGGGGAACAGATACGCAGTATTTT. It is translated as CASSRGTDTQYF. The chain employs TRBV7-3 and TRBJ2-3, with D tentatively TRBD1 (5 bases). This CDR3 has 12 residues. Germline values: CDR1 SGHTA, CDR2 FQGTGA. Trimming took off 6 bases at V and 3 bases at J, with 7 bases between the two ends.

The rearrangement joins TRBV2 to TRBJ1-1; D unresolved. Trimming took 6 bases from V and 5 from J, leaving 22 bases between them. CDR1 and CDR2 from the germline V gene are SNHLY and FYNNEI. CDR3 length: 16 residues. This CDR3 is CASRQHGNIKWTEAFF. The CDR3 coding sequence is TGTGCCAGCAGACAGCATGGGAACATCAAATGGACTGAAGCTTTCTTT.

The V call is TRBV10-2, the J call TRBJ1-5; D is perhaps TRBD1 (5 bases). Trimming removed 4 bases from V and 1 base from J, with 8 bases in between. In germline, CDR1 is WSHSY, CDR2 SAAADI. The CDR3 extends over 14 amino acids. Here the CDR3 reads CASSGTSSNQPQHF. CDR3 sequence (DNA): TGCGCCAGCAGTGGGACATCCAGCAATCAGCCCCAGCATTTT.